This TCR beta chain was obtained from a study of sequential checkpoint blockade in melanoma. Looking at the study overall: After both sequences, patients received maintenance nivolumab.

Germline V gene data show CDR1 as SNHLY and CDR2 as FYNNEI. Trimming left V 3 bases short and J 4 bases short, with 10 bases between. This CDR3 is built from 14 residues. The assay was immunoSEQ multiplex PCR, and TCRdb's table has in-frame clones only and misses some. The sample gives approximately 10,000 clones, roughly 76% of which show up once; about 9.4% is in the top ten. The treatment here: randomized to nivolumab then ipilimumab (arm A) or the reverse (arm B). Live CD3+CD8+ CD19− CD56− cells were sorted from PBMCs. This rearrangement joins TRBV2 to TRBJ1-3, with D uncertain. This TCR was recovered from a human donor with melanoma. The input for sequencing was CD8+ T cells sorted from blood (inferred from file names), taken from a patient given nivolumab and ipilimumab in sequence. DNA for the CDR3: TGTGCCAGCAGTGAGACACATTCGGGAAACACCATATATTTT. It yields the protein CASSETHSGNTIYF. The full variable domain, with the rest looked up from reference TRBV2 and TRBJ1-3, is EPEVTQTPSHQVTQMGQEVILRCVPISNHLYFYWYRQILGQKVEFLVSFYNNEISEKSEIFDDQFSVERPDGSNFTLKIRSTKLEDSAMYFCASSETHSGNTIYFGEGSWLTVV.